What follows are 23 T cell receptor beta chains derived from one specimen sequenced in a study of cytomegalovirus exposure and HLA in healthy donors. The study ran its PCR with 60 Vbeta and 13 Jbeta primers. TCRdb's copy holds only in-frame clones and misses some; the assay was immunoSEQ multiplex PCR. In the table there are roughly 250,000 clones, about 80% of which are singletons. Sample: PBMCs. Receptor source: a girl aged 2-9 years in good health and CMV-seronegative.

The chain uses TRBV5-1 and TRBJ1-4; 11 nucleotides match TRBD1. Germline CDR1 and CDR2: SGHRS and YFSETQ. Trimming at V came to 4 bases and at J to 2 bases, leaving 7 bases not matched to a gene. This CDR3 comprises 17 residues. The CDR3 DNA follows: TGCGCCAGCAGCGGGGGACAGGGGGGTTTCACTAATGAAAAACTGTTTTTT. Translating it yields CASSGGQGGFTNEKLFF. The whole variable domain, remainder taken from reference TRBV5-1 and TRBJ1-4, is KAGVTQTPRYLIKTRGQQVTLSCSPISGHRSVSWYQQTPGQGLQFLFEYFSETQRNKGNFPGRFSGRQFSNSRSEMNVSTLELGDSALYLCASSGGQGGFTNEKLFFGSGTQLSVL.

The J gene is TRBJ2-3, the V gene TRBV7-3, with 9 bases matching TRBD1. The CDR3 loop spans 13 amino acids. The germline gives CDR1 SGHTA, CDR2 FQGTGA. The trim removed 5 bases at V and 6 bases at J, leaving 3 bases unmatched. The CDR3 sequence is CASSPQGADTQYF. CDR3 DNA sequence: TGTGCCAGCAGCCCACAGGGGGCGGATACGCAGTATTTT.

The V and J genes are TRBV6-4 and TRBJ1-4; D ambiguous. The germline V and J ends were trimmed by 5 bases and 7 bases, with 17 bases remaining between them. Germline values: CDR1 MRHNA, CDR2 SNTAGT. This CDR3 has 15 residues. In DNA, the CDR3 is TGTGCCAGCAGTTGGACTGGGAAAGAGGTTGAAAAACTGTTTTTT. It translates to CASSWTGKEVEKLFF.

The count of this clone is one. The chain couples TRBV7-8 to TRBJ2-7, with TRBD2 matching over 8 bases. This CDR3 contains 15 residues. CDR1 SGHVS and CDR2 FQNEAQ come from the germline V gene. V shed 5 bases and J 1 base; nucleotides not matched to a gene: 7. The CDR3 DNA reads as TGTGCCAGCAGCCCAGAACTAGCGGATTCCTACGAGCAGTACTTC. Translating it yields CASSPELADSYEQYF.

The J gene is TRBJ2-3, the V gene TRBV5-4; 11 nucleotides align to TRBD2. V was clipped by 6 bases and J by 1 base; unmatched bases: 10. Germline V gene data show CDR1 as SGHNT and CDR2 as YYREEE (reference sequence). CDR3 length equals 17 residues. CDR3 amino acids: CASTYRKLAGGTDTQYF. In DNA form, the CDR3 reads TGTGCCAGCACCTACCGAAAACTAGCGGGAGGCACAGATACGCAGTATTTT.

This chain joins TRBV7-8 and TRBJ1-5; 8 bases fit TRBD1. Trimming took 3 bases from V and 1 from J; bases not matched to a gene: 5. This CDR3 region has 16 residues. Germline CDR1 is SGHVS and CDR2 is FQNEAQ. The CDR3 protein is CASSFNRGGSNQPQHF. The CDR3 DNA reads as TGTGCCAGCAGCTTTAACAGGGGGGGGAGCAATCAGCCCCAGCATTTT.

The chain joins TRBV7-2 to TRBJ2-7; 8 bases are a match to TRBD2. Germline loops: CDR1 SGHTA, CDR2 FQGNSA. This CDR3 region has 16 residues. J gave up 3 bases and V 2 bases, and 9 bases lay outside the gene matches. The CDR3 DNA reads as TGTGCCAGCAGCTTAACGGGGGGGCAGGGATACTACGAGCAGTACTTC. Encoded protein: CASSLTGGQGYYEQYF.

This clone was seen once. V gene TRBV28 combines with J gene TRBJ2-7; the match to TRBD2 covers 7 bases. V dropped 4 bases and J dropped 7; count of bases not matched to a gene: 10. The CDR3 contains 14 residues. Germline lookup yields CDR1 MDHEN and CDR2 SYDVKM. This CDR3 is CASSSGEGTGEQYF. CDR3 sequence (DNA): TGTGCCAGCAGTTCTGGGGAGGGTACGGGAGAGCAGTACTTC.

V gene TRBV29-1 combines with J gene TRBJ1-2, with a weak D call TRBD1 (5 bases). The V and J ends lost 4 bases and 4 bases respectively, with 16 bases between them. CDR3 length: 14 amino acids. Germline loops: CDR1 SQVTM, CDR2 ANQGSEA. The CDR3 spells CSVVSLGVGYGYTF. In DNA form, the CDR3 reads TGCAGCGTTGTTAGTTTAGGGGTCGGCTATGGCTACACCTTC.

The CDR3 loop reads CASSTQGESAYEQYF. The CDR3 nucleotides are TGTGCCAGTAGTACCCAGGGGGAATCAGCCTACGAGCAGTACTTC. The chain joins TRBV19 to TRBJ2-7, with 7 positions matching TRBD1. The CDR3 consists of 15 residues. After removal of 4 bases from V and 2 bases from J, the junction contained 8 bases not matched to a gene. Germline-derived CDR1 and CDR2 are LNHDA and SQIVND (reference sequence).

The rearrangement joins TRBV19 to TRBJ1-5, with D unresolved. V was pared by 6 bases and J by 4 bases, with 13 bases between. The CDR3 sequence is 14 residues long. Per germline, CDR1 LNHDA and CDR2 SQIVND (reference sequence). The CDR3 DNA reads TGTGCCAGTAGGGTGGCTGGTTGGAATCAGCCCCAGCATTTT. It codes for CASRVAGWNQPQHF.

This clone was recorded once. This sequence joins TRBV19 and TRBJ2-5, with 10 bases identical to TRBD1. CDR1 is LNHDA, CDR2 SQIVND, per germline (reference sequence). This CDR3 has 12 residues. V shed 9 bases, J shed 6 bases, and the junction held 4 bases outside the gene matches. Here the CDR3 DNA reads TGTGCCAGCCGACAGGGGGCAAAGACCCAGTACTTC. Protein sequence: CASRQGAKTQYF. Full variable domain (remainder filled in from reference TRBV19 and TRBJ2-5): DGGITQSPKYLFRKEGQNVTLSCEQNLNHDAMYWYRQDPGQGLRLIYYSQIVNDFQKGDIAEGYSVSREKKESFPLTVTSAQKNPTAFYLCASRQGAKTQYFGPGTRLLVL.

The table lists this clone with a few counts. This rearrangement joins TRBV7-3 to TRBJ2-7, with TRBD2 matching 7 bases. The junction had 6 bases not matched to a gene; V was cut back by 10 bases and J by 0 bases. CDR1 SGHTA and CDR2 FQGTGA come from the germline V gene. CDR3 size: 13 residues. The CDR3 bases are TGTGCCACCGGGGGAGGGAACTCCTACGAGCAGTACTTC. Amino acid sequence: CATGGGNSYEQYF.

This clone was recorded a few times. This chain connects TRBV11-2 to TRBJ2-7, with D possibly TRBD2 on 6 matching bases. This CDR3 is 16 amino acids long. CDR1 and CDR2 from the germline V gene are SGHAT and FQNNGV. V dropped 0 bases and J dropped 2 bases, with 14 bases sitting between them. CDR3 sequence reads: CASSLDPRGTPYEQYF. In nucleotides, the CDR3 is TGTGCCAGCAGCTTAGATCCCCGGGGGACTCCCTACGAGCAGTACTTC.

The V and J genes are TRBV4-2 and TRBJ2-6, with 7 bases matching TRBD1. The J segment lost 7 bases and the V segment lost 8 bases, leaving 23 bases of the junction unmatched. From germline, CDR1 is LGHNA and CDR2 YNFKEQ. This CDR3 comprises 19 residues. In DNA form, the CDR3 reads TGTGCCAGCCACAAGACAGGGTTCCCCCTGATTATAGTAGCCAACGTCCTGACTTTC. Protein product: CASHKTGFPLIIVANVLTF.

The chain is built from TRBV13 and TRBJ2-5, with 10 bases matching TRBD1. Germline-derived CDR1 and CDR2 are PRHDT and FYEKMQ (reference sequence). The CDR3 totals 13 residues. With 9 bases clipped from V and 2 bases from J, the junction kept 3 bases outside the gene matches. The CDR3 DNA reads TGTGCCAGGCCGGGACAGGGGCAAGAGACCCAGTACTTC. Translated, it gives CARPGQGQETQYF.

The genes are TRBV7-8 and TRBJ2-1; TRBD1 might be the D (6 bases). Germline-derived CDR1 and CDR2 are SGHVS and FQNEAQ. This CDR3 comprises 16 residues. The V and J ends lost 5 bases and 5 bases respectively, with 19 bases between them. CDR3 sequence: CASSPHQGQRNNEQFF. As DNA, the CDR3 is TGTGCCAGCAGCCCACACCAGGGGCAGAGAAACAATGAGCAGTTCTTC.

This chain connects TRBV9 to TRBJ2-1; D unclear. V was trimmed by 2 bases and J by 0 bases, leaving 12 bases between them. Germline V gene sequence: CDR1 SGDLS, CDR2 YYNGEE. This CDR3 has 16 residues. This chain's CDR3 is CASSVSFRSSYNEQFF. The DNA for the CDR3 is TGTGCCAGCAGCGTTTCCTTCCGTAGCTCCTACAATGAGCAGTTCTTC.

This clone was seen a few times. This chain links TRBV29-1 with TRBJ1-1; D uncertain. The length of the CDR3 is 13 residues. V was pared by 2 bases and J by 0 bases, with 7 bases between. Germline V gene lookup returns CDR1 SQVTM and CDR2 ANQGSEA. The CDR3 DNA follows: TGCAGCGTTGAACAGAACATGAACACTGAAGCTTTCTTT. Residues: CSVEQNMNTEAFF.

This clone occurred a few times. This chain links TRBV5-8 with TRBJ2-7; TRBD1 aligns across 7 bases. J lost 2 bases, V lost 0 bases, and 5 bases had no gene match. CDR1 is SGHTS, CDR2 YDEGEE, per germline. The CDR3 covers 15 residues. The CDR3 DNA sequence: TGTGCCAGCAGCTTGGGGGACAGCCCTACCTACGAGCAGTACTTC. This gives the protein CASSLGDSPTYEQYF. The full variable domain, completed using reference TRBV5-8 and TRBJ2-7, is EAGVTQSPTHLIKTRGQQATLRCSPISGHTSVYWYQQALGLGLQFLLWYDEGEERNRGNFPPRFSGRQFPNYSSELNVNALELEDSALYLCASSLGDSPTYEQYFGPGTRLTVT.

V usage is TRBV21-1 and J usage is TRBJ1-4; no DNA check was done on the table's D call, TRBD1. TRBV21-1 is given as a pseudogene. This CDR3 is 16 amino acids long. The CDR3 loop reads CASSTPRGATNEKLFF. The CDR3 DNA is TGTGCCAGCAGCACCCCCAGGGGTGCAACTAATGAAAAACTGTTTTTT.

The CDR3 coding sequence is TGTGCCAGCAGTGTCCAGTGGACTAGCGGGGGGGCCTGGACCCAGTACTTC. Amino acids: CASSVQWTSGGAWTQYF. This chain uses TRBV6-1 with TRBJ2-5, with 15 nucleotides matching TRBD2. The CDR3 extends over 17 amino acids. Trimming at V came to 4 bases and at J to 7 bases, leaving 10 bases not matched to a gene. Germline assignment: CDR1 MNHNS and CDR2 SASEGT.

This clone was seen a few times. The CDR3 region has the DNA TGTGCCAGCAGCTTACTTCGAGCTGAGCAGTTCTTC. It yields the protein CASSLLRAEQFF. The chain employs TRBV11-2 and TRBJ2-1; no reliable D call. This CDR3 spans 12 amino acids. V was trimmed by 2 bases and J by 9 bases, leaving 8 bases between them. In germline, CDR1 is SGHAT, CDR2 FQNNGV.